These 30 T cell receptor beta chains share one sample of origin, sequenced in a study of Ad26.COV2.S vaccination and SARS-CoV-2 variants. Profiling relied on immunoSEQ multiplex PCR, and the TCRdb table lists in-frame clones only, not all of them. The sample consists of about 350,000 clones, 65% to 90% of them appearing once. Treatment defined: 15 to 20 received Ad26.COV2.S at low or high dose, single or two shots; about 5 received placebo; per-sample allocation not given. All samples were drawn on day 63, counting from the first vaccine or placebo injection. Sequencing used peripheral blood, obtained in a trial of Ad26.COV2.S vaccine versus placebo. These receptors all come from a person aged 18-65 years who received the Ad26.COV2.S COVID-19 vaccine or a placebo.

J is TRBJ1-5 and V is TRBV4-1; possibly TRBD1 for D (6 bases). From germline, CDR1 is MGHRA and CDR2 YSYEKL. The CDR3 loop spans 15 amino acids. Trimming pared 0 bases from V and 3 bases from J, leaving 9 bases between. DNA of the CDR3: TGCGCCAGCAGCCAAGATTGGGGGCACAATCAGCCCCAGCATTTT. Its translation is CASSQDWGHNQPQHF.

The chain recombines TRBV19 with TRBJ2-3, with unresolved D. V lost 3 bases and J lost 6, with 4 bases in between. The germline gives CDR1 LNHDA, CDR2 SQIVND (reference sequence). The CDR3 loop spans 11 amino acids. The CDR3: CASSISDTQYF. CDR3 in DNA: TGTGCCAGTAGTATCTCCGATACGCAGTATTTT.

The rearrangement uses TRBV13 and TRBJ2-1; 8 nucleotides align to TRBD1. This CDR3 has 21 residues. The germline CDR1 and CDR2 sequences are PRHDT and FYEKMQ (reference sequence). V dropped 2 bases and J dropped 0; count of bases not matched to a gene: 18. This CDR3 is CASSLLGLGQVYHSSYNEQFF. The CDR3 bases are TGTGCCAGCAGCTTATTAGGACTGGGACAGGTTTATCATAGCTCCTACAATGAGCAGTTCTTC.

The chain couples TRBV5-1 to TRBJ1-2; D is unclear. This CDR3 is 13 amino acids long. The germline gives CDR1 SGHRS, CDR2 YFSETQ. With 2 bases removed from V and 0 bases from J, the gap between germline ends came to 5 bases. CDR3 sequence (DNA): TGCGCCAGCAGCTTTAACTCTAACTATGGCTACACCTTC. It yields the protein CASSFNSNYGYTF.

This clone was recorded once. The chain uses TRBV18 and TRBJ1-1; D gene unclear. Trimming left V 5 bases short and J 2 bases short, with 9 bases between. The CDR3 runs 13 residues. Per the germline V gene, CDR1 is KGHSH and CDR2 is LQKENI. This chain's CDR3 is CASSLDHNTEAFF. The CDR3 DNA follows: TGTGCCAGCTCATTGGACCACAACACTGAAGCTTTCTTT. Together with reference TRBV18 and TRBJ1-1, the CDR3 gives the full variable domain: NAGVMQNPRHLVRRRGQEARLRCSPMKGHSHVYWYRQLPEEGLKFMVYLQKENIIDESGMPKERFSAEFPKEGPSILRIQQVVRGDSAAYFCASSLDHNTEAFFGQGTRLTVV.

The chain uses TRBV14 and TRBJ2-5, with D possibly being TRBD1 (5 bases). Trimming pared 7 bases from V and 0 bases from J, leaving 9 bases between. Per the germline V gene, CDR1 is SGHDN and CDR2 is FVKESK. The CDR3 has 13 residues. CDR3 amino acids: CASNQGYQETQYF. CDR3 bases: TGTGCCAGCAACCAGGGCTACCAAGAGACCCAGTACTTC. The full variable domain, its missing parts supplied by reference TRBV14 and TRBJ2-5, is EAGVTQFPSHSVIEKGQTVTLRCDPISGHDNLYWYRRVMGKEIKFLLHFVKESKQDESGMPNNRFLAERTGGTYSTLKVQPAELEDSGVYFCASNQGYQETQYFGPGTRLLVL.

The rearrangement links TRBV2 to TRBJ2-5; a possible D gene is TRBD2 (6 bases). The CDR3 totals 14 residues. Germline V lookup: CDR1 SNHLY, CDR2 FYNNEI. V was clipped by 3 bases and J by 3 bases, with 11 bases between them. The CDR3 region has the DNA TGTGCCAGCAGTGATAGGGGAGGAGAAGAGACCCAGTACTTC. Amino acid sequence: CASSDRGGEETQYF.

V is TRBV7-8 and J is TRBJ2-1, with D perhaps matching TRBD2 (5 bases). Trimming took 0 bases from V and 0 from J, leaving 9 bases between them. The CDR3 is 16 residues long. Germline CDR1 and CDR2: SGHVS and FQNEAQ. This CDR3 is CASSLAAGSSYNEQFF. In DNA form, the CDR3 reads TGTGCCAGCAGCTTAGCGGCGGGTAGCTCCTACAATGAGCAGTTCTTC.

With regard to this clone: Other DNA sequences in the sample encode the same CDR3. The V call is TRBV19, the J call TRBJ1-5, with D unclear. Between the trimmed V and J ends, which lost 7 bases and 0 bases, there was a span of 4 bases. Germline assignment: CDR1 LNHDA and CDR2 SQIVND (reference sequence). The CDR3 covers 12 residues. The CDR3 is CASTDSNQPQHF. In DNA form, the CDR3 reads TGTGCCAGTACCGATAGCAATCAGCCCCAGCATTTT.

The chain carries TRBV27 and TRBJ1-5; the match to TRBD1 covers 7 bases. Germline CDR1 is MNHEY and CDR2 is SMNVEV (reference sequence). The length of the CDR3 is 12 residues. V lost 7 bases and J lost 5; bases outside the gene matches: 2. CDR3 residues: CASTTGDQPQHF. CDR3 in DNA: TGTGCCAGCACCACAGGGGATCAGCCCCAGCATTTT.

In the case of this clone: The identical CDR3 is also encoded by other nucleotide sequences in the sample. V and J are TRBV5-4 and TRBJ2-7; D not certain. Trimming left V 1 base short and J 3 bases short, with 5 bases between. The length of the CDR3 is 12 residues. Germline lookup yields CDR1 SGHNT and CDR2 YYREEE (reference sequence). CDR3 in amino acids: CASSLNSYEQYF. The CDR3 nucleotides are TGTGCCAGCAGCTTGAACAGCTACGAGCAGTACTTC.

This clone was detected only a few times. The chain uses TRBV28 and TRBJ2-7; D call uncertain. Germline values: CDR1 MDHEN, CDR2 SYDVKM. Deletions cut 5 bases from V and 6 bases from J, with 11 bases between. The CDR3 runs 12 residues. This chain's CDR3 is CASSPPYGEQYF. The CDR3 nucleotides are TGTGCCAGCAGTCCGCCATACGGCGAGCAGTACTTC.

The genes are TRBV3-1 (or the pseudogene TRBV3-2) and TRBJ1-1, with 7 bases identical to TRBD1. This CDR3 is built from 17 residues. V gave up 2 bases and J gave up 0 bases; unmatched junction bases: 9. Germline CDR1 and CDR2: LGHDT and YNNKEL (reference sequence). The CDR3 DNA follows: TGTGCCAGCAGCCAATATCCAGGGGGTTTTATGAACACTGAAGCTTTCTTT. Protein product: CASSQYPGGFMNTEAFF.

V is TRBV4-1 and J is TRBJ1-5; 10 bases map to TRBD1. Germline V gene lookup returns CDR1 MGHRA and CDR2 YSYEKL. J gave up 5 bases and V 4 bases, and 2 bases lay outside the gene matches. This CDR3 region has 14 residues. As DNA, the CDR3 is TGCGCCAGCAGCCTGACAGGGGGCGATCAGCCCCAGCATTTT. It encodes CASSLTGGDQPQHF.

In its sample, this clone was seen a few times. The rearrangement uses TRBV5-4 and TRBJ1-6; no reliable D call. The CDR3 loop spans 15 amino acids. In germline, CDR1 is SGHNT, CDR2 YYREEE (reference sequence). V lost 0 bases, J lost 7 bases, and 11 bases lay in between. CDR3 DNA: TGTGCCAGCAGCTTGGAGGTTGGTGGGAATTCACCCCTCCACTTT. It yields the protein CASSLEVGGNSPLHF.

The sample holds many counts of this clone. Other DNA variants within this sample encode the same CDR3. V is TRBV28 and J is TRBJ1-1, with TRBD1 as a possible D gene (5 bases). Germline V gives CDR1 MDHEN, CDR2 SYDVKM. The CDR3 sequence is 15 residues long. V dropped 1 base and J dropped 3 bases, with 12 bases sitting between them. As DNA, the CDR3 is TGTGCCAGCAGTTTATCATTAGGGGAGGACACTGAAGCTTTCTTT. It encodes CASSLSLGEDTEAFF.

The CDR3: CASSQNRLAVPVEQYF. CDR3 DNA sequence: TGTGCCAGCTCACAAAACCGGCTAGCGGTCCCGGTCGAGCAGTACTTC. The chain employs TRBV18 and TRBJ2-7; TRBD2 matches 7 bases. V was pared by 4 bases and J by 6 bases, with 15 bases of the junction left unmatched. Looked up from germline, CDR1 is KGHSH and CDR2 is LQKENI. This CDR3 is 16 amino acids long.

This clone was recorded once. This sequence joins TRBV11-2 and TRBJ2-5; no firm D call. The CDR3 is 16 amino acids. Deletions cut 2 bases from V and 0 bases from J, with 13 bases between. Germline V gene data show CDR1 as SGHAT and CDR2 as FQNNGV. The chain's CDR3 is CASSLYGVRDQETQYF. The CDR3 DNA follows: TGTGCCAGCAGCTTATATGGGGTTCGGGACCAAGAGACCCAGTACTTC.

The chain employs TRBV27 and TRBJ2-7; 8 bases are a match to TRBD1. V was pared by 4 bases and J by 4 bases, with 9 bases of the junction left unmatched. The CDR3 is 15 amino acids. From germline, CDR1 is MNHEY and CDR2 SMNVEV (reference sequence). CDR3: CASSSNTGGTYEQYF. CDR3 in DNA: TGTGCCAGCAGTTCAAATACAGGGGGGACATACGAGCAGTACTTC.

On this clone itself: Within the sample, other DNA sequences also encode this same CDR3. The chain is built from TRBV6-6 and TRBJ2-3, with D maybe TRBD2 (5 bases). The germline V gene encodes CDR1 MNHNY and CDR2 SVGAGI (reference sequence). The CDR3 contains 13 residues. Trimming took off 2 bases at V and 3 bases at J, with 6 bases between the two ends. The CDR3 DNA sequence: TGTGCCAGCAGTTACCCGGGGACAGATACGCAGTATTTT. Its translation: CASSYPGTDTQYF.

The chain couples TRBV4-3 to TRBJ1-6, with D unresolved. Germline-derived CDR1 and CDR2 are LGHNA and YSLEER. This CDR3 has 15 residues. Trimming removed 0 bases at V and 2 bases at J, with 5 bases between. The CDR3 bases are TGCGCCAGCAGCCAAGAGAACACCTATAATTCACCCCTCCACTTT. This sequence encodes CASSQENTYNSPLHF.

This chain links TRBV9 with TRBJ2-2, with 11 bases matching TRBD2. Germline loops: CDR1 SGDLS, CDR2 YYNGEE. V was pared by 3 bases and J by 5 bases, with 6 bases of the junction left unmatched. The CDR3 spans 16 residues. For the CDR3, the DNA is TGTGCCAGCAGCGCCTCTAGCGGGAGGAGAACCGGGGAGCTGTTTTTT. Translating gives CASSASSGRRTGELFF.

The gene calls are TRBV6-6 and TRBJ1-3; no firm D call. Germline V gives CDR1 MNHNY, CDR2 SVGAGI (reference sequence). The V end lost 7 bases, the J end lost 0 bases, and 7 bases lay between the germline ends. CDR3 size: 13 residues. The CDR3 nucleotides are TGTGCCAGCAACTCTCGCTCTGGAAACACCATATATTTT. It encodes CASNSRSGNTIYF.

This clone has at least ten counts. This chain connects TRBV5-1 to TRBJ2-2; 12 bases line up with TRBD2. The CDR3 spans 18 residues. Germline V gives CDR1 SGHRS, CDR2 YFSETQ. Unmatched junction bases numbered 10, after V lost 6 bases and J lost 1 base. The CDR3 reads CASMEPTSGGMNTGELFF. CDR3 nucleotide sequence: TGCGCCAGCATGGAGCCGACTAGCGGGGGAATGAACACCGGGGAGCTGTTTTTT.

This clone was seen only a few times. The chain joins TRBV30 to TRBJ2-2; the D gene could be TRBD1 or TRBD2 (5 bases each). The germline V gene has CDR1 GTSNPN and CDR2 SVGIG (reference sequence). The CDR3 extends over 14 amino acids. V was trimmed by 2 bases and J by 5 bases, leaving 12 bases between them. The CDR3 region has the DNA TGTGCCTGGAGTCTGGGGGTTGTAACCGGGGAGCTGTTTTTT. Protein product: CAWSLGVVTGELFF.

The genes are TRBV5-8 and TRBJ2-7; D unresolved. V was trimmed by 0 bases and J by 4 bases, leaving 14 bases between them. Germline V gene data show CDR1 as SGHTS and CDR2 as YDEGEE. The CDR3 totals 15 residues. CDR3 coding DNA: TGTGCCAGCAGCTTGGGACCGCTCAAGAATTACGAGCAGTACTTC. Translated: CASSLGPLKNYEQYF.

This clone was seen a single time. The chain couples TRBV4-2 to TRBJ2-7, with 11 nucleotides matching TRBD2. Germline CDR1 reads LGHNA; CDR2 reads YNFKEQ. The ends lost 6 bases at V and 3 bases at J; junction bases unmatched: 7. The CDR3 has 15 amino acids. The CDR3 nucleotides are TGTGCCAGCAGTCACCCGACTAGCGGGGACTACGAGCAGTACTTC. Translation: CASSHPTSGDYEQYF.

V is TRBV7-2 and J is TRBJ1-2; D might be TRBD1 (5 bases). The V end was cut by 0 bases, the J end by 8 bases, with 10 bases between. CDR1 is SGHTA, CDR2 FQGNSA, per germline. The CDR3 covers 13 residues. As DNA, the CDR3 is TGTGCCAGCAGCTTAGCGGGGCTTTCCGGCTACACCTTC. The encoded protein is CASSLAGLSGYTF.

V gene TRBV29-1 combines with J gene TRBJ1-1; D gene ambiguous. This CDR3 region has 11 residues. V dropped 5 bases and J dropped 4 bases, with 8 bases sitting between them. CDR1 and CDR2 (germline): SQVTM, ANQGSEA. CDR3 in DNA: TGCAGCGTTTCGCGGGGCACTGAAGCTTTCTTT. Its protein is CSVSRGTEAFF.

The CDR3, as DNA: TGTGCCAGTAGTACCCAGACAGAAACCTCCTACGAGCAGTACTTC. It specifies CASSTQTETSYEQYF. This chain joins TRBV19 and TRBJ2-7, with D tentatively TRBD1 (5 bases). Trimming pared 4 bases from V and 0 bases from J, leaving 13 bases between. Germline V gives CDR1 LNHDA, CDR2 SQIVND (reference sequence). The CDR3 contains 15 residues.